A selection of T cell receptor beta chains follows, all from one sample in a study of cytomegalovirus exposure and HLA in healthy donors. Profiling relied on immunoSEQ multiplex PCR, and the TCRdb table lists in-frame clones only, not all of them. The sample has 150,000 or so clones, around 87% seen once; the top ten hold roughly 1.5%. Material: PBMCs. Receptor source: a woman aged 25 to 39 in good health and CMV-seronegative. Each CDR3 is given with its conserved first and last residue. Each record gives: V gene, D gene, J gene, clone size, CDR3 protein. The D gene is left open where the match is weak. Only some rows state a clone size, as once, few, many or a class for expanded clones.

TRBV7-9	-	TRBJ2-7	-	CASSFTGYEQYF
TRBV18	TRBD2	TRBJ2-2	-	CASSPLGEGTGELFF
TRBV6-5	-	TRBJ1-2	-	CASRPNQGGYGYTF
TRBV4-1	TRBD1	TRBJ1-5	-	CASSQEGTGINQPQHF
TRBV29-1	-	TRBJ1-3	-	CSARESGNTIYF
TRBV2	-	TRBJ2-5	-	CASSELGTPRVSQQETQYF
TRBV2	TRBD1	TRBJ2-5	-	CASSQQGAKETQYF
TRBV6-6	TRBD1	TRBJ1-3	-	CASSYDRARGNTIYF
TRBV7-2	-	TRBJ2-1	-	CASSQRTAHNEQFF
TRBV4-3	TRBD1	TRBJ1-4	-	CASSQDLGQGQLFF
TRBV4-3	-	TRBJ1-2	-	CASSQGEGLGYTF
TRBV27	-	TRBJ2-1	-	CATQKGSLSYNEQFF
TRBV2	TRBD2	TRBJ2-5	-	CASSGTSGGGETQYF
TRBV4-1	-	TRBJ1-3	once	CASSQDPQALSGNTIYF